Listed below are T cell receptor beta chains from one sample, sequenced in a study of OX40 agonist ivuxolimab in advanced cancers. TCRdb keeps only in-frame clones here, not all; method: immunoSEQ multiplex PCR. The sample lists some 100,000 clones; under 95% were seen once. The starting material was CD4+ or CD8+ T cells sorted from blood, obtained in a trial of the OX40 agonist ivuxolimab. The source of these receptors is an adult with an advanced solid tumor such as melanoma, head and neck, liver or kidney cancer. CDR3s include the opening cysteine and the closing phenylalanine or tryptophan. The D gene is left open where the match is weak. Some rows mark clone size as missing; the rest say once, few, many or name a class of expanded clone.

J gene | CDR3 length | D gene | clone size | V gene | CDR3 DNA | CDR3 protein
TRBJ2-5 | 15 | TRBD1 | . | TRBV19 | TGTGCCAGTAGTATAGCAGGGGGATGGACAGAGACCCAGTACTTC | CASSIAGGWTETQYF
TRBJ2-1 | 13 | . | . | TRBV6-6 | TGTGCCAGCAGTTACCGAGACAACAATGAGCAGTTCTTC | CASSYRDNNEQFF
TRBJ1-1 | 17 | . | once | TRBV7-3 | TGTGCCAGCAGCCCCCAGCCCCCACGGGCGGGTAGCACTGAAGCTTTCTTT | CASSPQPPRAGSTEAFF
TRBJ1-1 | 15 | . | . | TRBV15 | TGTGCCACCAGCAGAGAACTGAATCTGGTCACTGAAGCTTTCTTT | CATSRELNLVTEAFF
TRBJ1-1 | 16 | . | . | TRBV7-6 | TGTGCCAGCAGCTTTACCTCGCCCCGGGAGAACACTGAAGCTTTCTTT | CASSFTSPRENTEAFF
TRBJ2-7 | 16 | . | . | TRBV9 | TGTGCCAGCAGCGTAGCTCGGACCAGGGGCACCTACGAGCAGTACTTC | CASSVARTRGTYEQYF
TRBJ1-2 | 12 | . | . | TRBV5-4 | TGTGCCAGCAGCTTGGAGCGGGCTGGCTACACCTTC | CASSLERAGYTF
TRBJ2-5 | 13 | . | . | TRBV29-1 | TGCAGCGTCAGGACCGGGGATGGGGAGACCCAGTACTTC | CSVRTGDGETQYF
TRBJ2-7 | 16 | . | . | TRBV6-1 | TGTGCCAGCAGTGAATCCTACTCGGAACGGCATTACGAGCAGTACTTC | CASSESYSERHYEQYF
TRBJ1-2 | 13 | . | . | TRBV11-2 | TGTGCCAGCAGCCGGGGAGTGGACTATGGCTACACCTTC | CASSRGVDYGYTF
TRBJ1-3 | 15 | . | . | TRBV11-2 | TGTGCCAGCAGCTTAAACCGGGGACTGGGAAACACCATATATTTT | CASSLNRGLGNTIYF